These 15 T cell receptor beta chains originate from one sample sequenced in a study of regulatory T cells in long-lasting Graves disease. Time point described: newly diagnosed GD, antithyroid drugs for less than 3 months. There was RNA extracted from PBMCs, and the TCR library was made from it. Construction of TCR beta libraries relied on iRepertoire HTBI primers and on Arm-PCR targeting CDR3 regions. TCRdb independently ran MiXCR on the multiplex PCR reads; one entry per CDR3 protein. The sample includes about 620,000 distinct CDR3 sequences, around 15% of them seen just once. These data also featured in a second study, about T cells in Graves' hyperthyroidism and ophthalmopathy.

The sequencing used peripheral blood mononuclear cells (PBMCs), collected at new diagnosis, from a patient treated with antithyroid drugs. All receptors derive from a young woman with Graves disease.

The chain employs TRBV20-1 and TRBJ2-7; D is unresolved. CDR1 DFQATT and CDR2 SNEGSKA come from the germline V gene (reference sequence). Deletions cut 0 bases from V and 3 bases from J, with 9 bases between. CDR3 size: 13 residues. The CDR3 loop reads CSARDARFYEQYF. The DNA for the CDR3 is TGCAGTGCTAGAGACGCGAGGTTCTACGAGCAGTACTTC.

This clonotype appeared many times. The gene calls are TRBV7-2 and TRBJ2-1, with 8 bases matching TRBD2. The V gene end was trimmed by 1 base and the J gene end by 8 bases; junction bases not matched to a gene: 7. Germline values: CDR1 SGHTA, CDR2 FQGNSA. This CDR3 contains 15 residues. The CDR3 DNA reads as TGTGCCAGCAGCTTAGGAGCGGGAGATTTCGATGAGCAGTTCTTC. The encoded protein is CASSLGAGDFDEQFF.

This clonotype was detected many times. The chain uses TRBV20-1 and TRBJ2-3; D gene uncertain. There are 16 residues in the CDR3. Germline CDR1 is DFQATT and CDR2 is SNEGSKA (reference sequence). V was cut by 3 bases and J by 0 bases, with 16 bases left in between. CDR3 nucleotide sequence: TGCAGTGCTAGTAGCATGGAGAACCCTAGCACAGATACGCAGTATTTT. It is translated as CSASSMENPSTDTQYF.

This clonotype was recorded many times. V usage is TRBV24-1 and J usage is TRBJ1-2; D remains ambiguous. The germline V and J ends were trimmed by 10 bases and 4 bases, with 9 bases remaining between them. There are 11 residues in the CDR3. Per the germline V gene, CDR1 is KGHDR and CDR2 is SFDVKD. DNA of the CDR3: TGTGCCACGTCCCGCGGCTATGGCTACACCTTC. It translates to CATSRGYGYTF.

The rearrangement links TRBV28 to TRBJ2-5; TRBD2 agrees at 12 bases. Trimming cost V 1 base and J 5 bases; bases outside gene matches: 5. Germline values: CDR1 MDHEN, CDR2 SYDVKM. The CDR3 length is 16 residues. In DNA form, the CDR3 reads TGTGCCAGCAGTTTATCTAGCGGGAGGGCCGGGGAGACCCAGTACTTC. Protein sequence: CASSLSSGRAGETQYF.

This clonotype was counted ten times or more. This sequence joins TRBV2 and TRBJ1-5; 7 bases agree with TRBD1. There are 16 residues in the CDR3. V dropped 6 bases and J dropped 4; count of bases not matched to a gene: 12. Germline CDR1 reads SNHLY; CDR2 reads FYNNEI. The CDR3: CASSKAGGGTNQPQHF. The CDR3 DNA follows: TGTGCCAGCAGCAAGGCAGGGGGAGGAACGAATCAGCCCCAGCATTTT.

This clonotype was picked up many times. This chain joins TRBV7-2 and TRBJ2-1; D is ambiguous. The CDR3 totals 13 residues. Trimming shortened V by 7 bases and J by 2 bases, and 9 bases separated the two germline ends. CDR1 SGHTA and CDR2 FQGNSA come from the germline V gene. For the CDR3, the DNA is TGTGCCAGCAACCACTTACCCTACAATGAGCAGTTCTTC. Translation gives CASNHLPYNEQFF.

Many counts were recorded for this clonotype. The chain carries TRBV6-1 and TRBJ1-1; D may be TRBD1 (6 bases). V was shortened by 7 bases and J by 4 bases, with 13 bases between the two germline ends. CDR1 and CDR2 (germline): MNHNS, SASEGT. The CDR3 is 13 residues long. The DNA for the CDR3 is TGTGCCAGCAACATACAGGGAAGCACTGAAGCTTTCTTT. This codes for CASNIQGSTEAFF.

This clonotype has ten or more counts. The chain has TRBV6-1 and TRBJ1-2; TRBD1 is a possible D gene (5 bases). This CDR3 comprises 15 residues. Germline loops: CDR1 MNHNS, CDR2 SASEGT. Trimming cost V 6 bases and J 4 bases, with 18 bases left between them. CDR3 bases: TGTGCCAGCAGGACGCCGGGACTCCCGGGCTATGGCTACACCTTC. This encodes CASRTPGLPGYGYTF.

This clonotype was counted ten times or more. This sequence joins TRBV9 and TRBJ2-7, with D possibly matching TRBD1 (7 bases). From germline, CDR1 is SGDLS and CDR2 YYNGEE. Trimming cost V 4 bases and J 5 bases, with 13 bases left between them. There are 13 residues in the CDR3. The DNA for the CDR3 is TGTGCCAGCAGCCCCAGGGGGGTCAACGAGCAGTACTTC. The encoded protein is CASSPRGVNEQYF.

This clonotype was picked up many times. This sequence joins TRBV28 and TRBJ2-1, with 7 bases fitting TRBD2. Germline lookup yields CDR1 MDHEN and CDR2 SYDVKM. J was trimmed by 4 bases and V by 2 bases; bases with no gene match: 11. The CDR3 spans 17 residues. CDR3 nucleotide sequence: TGTGCCAGCAGTTTAGTTACGATTGGGGGAGGGTACAATGAGCAGTTCTTC. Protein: CASSLVTIGGGYNEQFF.

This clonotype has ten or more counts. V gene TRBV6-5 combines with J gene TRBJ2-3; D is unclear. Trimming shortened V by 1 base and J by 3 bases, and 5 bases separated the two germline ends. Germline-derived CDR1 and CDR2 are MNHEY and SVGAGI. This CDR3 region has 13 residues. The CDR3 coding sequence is TGTGCCAGCAGTTACTACGATACAGATACGCAGTATTTT. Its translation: CASSYYDTDTQYF.

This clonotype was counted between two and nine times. The CDR3 DNA is TGCAGTGCTCAACCCACAGGGGTCCGTCGAGACACCATATATTTT. Its translation: CSAQPTGVRRDTIYF. V gene TRBV20-1 combines with J gene TRBJ1-3; 7 nucleotides match TRBD1. Germline assignment: CDR1 DFQATT and CDR2 SNEGSKA (reference sequence). The CDR3 extends over 15 amino acids. The ends lost 5 bases at V and 8 bases at J; junction bases unmatched: 15.

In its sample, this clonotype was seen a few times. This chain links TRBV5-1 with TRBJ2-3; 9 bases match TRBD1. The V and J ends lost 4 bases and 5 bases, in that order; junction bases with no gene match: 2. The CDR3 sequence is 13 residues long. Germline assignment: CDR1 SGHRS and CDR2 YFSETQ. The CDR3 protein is CASSTGQGDTQYF. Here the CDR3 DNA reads TGCGCCAGCAGCACGGGACAGGGAGATACGCAGTATTTT.

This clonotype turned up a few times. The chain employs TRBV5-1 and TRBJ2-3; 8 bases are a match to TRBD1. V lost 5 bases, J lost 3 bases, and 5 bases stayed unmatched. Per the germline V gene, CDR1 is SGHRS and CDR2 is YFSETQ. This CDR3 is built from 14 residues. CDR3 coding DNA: TGCGCCAGCAGAGGACAGGGTGTTACAGATACGCAGTATTTT. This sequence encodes CASRGQGVTDTQYF.